The 22 T cell receptor beta chains in this list originate from one sample, sequenced in a study of OX40 agonist ivuxolimab in advanced cancers. TCRdb keeps only in-frame clones here, not all; method: immunoSEQ multiplex PCR. The table includes 75,000 to 100,000 clones, about 91% detected once. The source material was CD4+ or CD8+ T cells sorted from blood, sampled in a trial of the OX40 agonist ivuxolimab. The receptors shown here come from an adult with an advanced solid tumor such as melanoma, head and neck, liver or kidney cancer.

CDR3 coding DNA: TGTGCCAGCAGCTTGGCTCGGCGGGGGTACACCGGGGAGCTGTTTTTT. It translates to CASSLARRGYTGELFF. The chain has TRBV5-8 and TRBJ2-2, with 7 nucleotides matching TRBD2. Trimming removed 0 bases from V and 3 bases from J; junction bases left unmatched: 5. The CDR3 runs 16 residues. The germline CDR1 and CDR2 sequences are SGHTS and YDEGEE.

In DNA, the CDR3 is TGTGCCAGCAGCTTCGATAACAATGAGCAGTTCTTC. Translating it yields CASSFDNNEQFF. The J gene is TRBJ2-1, the V gene TRBV7-9, with no clear D. V lost 3 bases to trimming and J lost 5 bases, with 5 bases between them. This CDR3 comprises 12 residues. Germline values: CDR1 SEHNR, CDR2 FQNEAQ (reference sequence).

The chain joins TRBV5-4 to TRBJ2-7; no firm D call. This CDR3 has 15 residues. Germline values: CDR1 SGHNT, CDR2 YYREEE (reference sequence). Trimming stripped 2 bases from V and 1 base from J, with 13 bases between. In DNA, the CDR3 is TGTGCCAGCAGCTTACAAGCCGTGGGATCCTACGAGCAGTACTTC. It translates to CASSLQAVGSYEQYF.

The rearrangement links TRBV7-2 to TRBJ2-5, with D possibly being TRBD1 (5 bases). The V gene's germline CDR1 is SGHTA and CDR2 FQGNSA. V dropped 5 bases and J dropped 5 bases, with 18 bases sitting between them. This CDR3 has 15 residues. CDR3 sequence reads: CASSPLGSGMETQYF. In nucleotides, the CDR3 is TGTGCCAGCAGCCCCCTTGGTTCAGGGATGGAGACCCAGTACTTC.

CDR3 bases: TGTGCCAGCAGCCGAGCGGGAGGCCTACAAGAGACCCAGTACTTC. It is translated as CASSRAGGLQETQYF. V is TRBV5-4 and J is TRBJ2-5; 9 nucleotides line up with TRBD2. V was pared by 4 bases and J by 2 bases, with 6 bases of the junction left unmatched. The CDR3 is 15 residues long. Germline CDR1 is SGHNT and CDR2 is YYREEE (reference sequence).

V and J are TRBV6-6 and TRBJ2-2; 14 nucleotides agree with TRBD2. J was trimmed by 7 bases and V by 4 bases; bases with no gene match: 5. CDR3 length: 16 residues. Germline CDR1 MNHNY, CDR2 SVGAGI (reference sequence). CDR3 in amino acids: CASSSPGLAGVGELFF. In nucleotides, the CDR3 is TGTGCCAGCAGTTCTCCGGGACTAGCGGGAGTCGGGGAGCTGTTTTTT.

The chain is built from TRBV7-2 and TRBJ2-7; possible D gene TRBD2, 6 bases. Germline lookup yields CDR1 SGHTA and CDR2 FQGNSA. V shed 7 bases and J shed 3 bases, with 16 bases lying between them. The CDR3 is 14 amino acids. This CDR3 reads CASTITAGVYEQYF. The DNA of the CDR3 is TGTGCCAGCACCATTACAGCGGGTGTCTACGAGCAGTACTTC.

The J gene is TRBJ2-7, the V gene TRBV6-1; no reliable D call. This CDR3 contains 15 residues. Trimming cost V 0 bases and J 2 bases, with 11 bases left between them. The V gene's germline CDR1 is MNHNS and CDR2 SASEGT. CDR3 sequence reads: CASSEAGRTAYEQYF. CDR3 DNA sequence: TGTGCCAGCAGTGAAGCTGGCAGAACCGCCTACGAGCAGTACTTC.

The genes are TRBV10-2 and TRBJ2-7; D may be TRBD2 (6 bases). With 3 bases removed from V and 3 bases from J, the gap between germline ends came to 15 bases. Germline CDR1 reads WSHSY; CDR2 reads SAAADI. The CDR3 extends over 15 amino acids. The CDR3 is CASSDRGTSLYEQYF. In DNA, the CDR3 is TGCGCCAGCAGTGACCGAGGGACTTCCCTCTACGAGCAGTACTTC.

V is TRBV11-3 and J is TRBJ2-5, with a tentative D call TRBD2 (5 bases). This CDR3 spans 13 amino acids. Germline CDR1 is SGHNT and CDR2 is YENEEA. With 5 bases removed from V and 0 bases from J, the gap between germline ends came to 7 bases. DNA of the CDR3: TGTGCCAGCAGCCGGGAAAACCAAGAGACCCAGTACTTC. Translation gives CASSRENQETQYF.

CDR3 nucleotides: TGCGCCAGCAGCTTGGAAGTAGGGATGGCTGAAGCTTTCTTT. Protein: CASSLEVGMAEAFF. V and J are TRBV5-1 and TRBJ1-1, with unresolved D. CDR1 is SGHRS and CDR2 is YFSETQ in the germline V gene. The V and J ends lost 0 bases and 6 bases respectively, with 12 bases between them. The CDR3 has 14 residues.

This sequence joins TRBV6-6 and TRBJ1-4; D might be TRBD1 (5 bases). The CDR3 sequence is 15 residues long. V lost 6 bases to trimming and J lost 3 bases, with 14 bases between them. Germline values: CDR1 MNHNY, CDR2 SVGAGI (reference sequence). CDR3: CASSLGGTANEKLFF. The CDR3 bases are TGTGCCAGCAGCCTCGGGGGGACGGCTAATGAAAAACTGTTTTTT.

The V call is TRBV7-2, the J call TRBJ2-5; TRBD2 matches 11 bases. Germline V gene sequence: CDR1 SGHTA, CDR2 FQGNSA. V shed 3 bases, J shed 7 bases, and the junction held 7 bases outside the gene matches. This CDR3 contains 15 residues. The CDR3 sequence: CASSFTGLAVATQYF. The CDR3 coding sequence is TGTGCCAGCAGCTTTACGGGACTAGCGGTCGCGACCCAGTACTTC.

The chain couples TRBV7-2 to TRBJ2-1; the D is unclear. CDR1 is SGHTA and CDR2 is FQGNSA in the germline V gene. The CDR3 loop spans 12 amino acids. V was pared by 3 bases and J by 7 bases, with 7 bases between. CDR3: CASSFFGNEQFF. The CDR3 nucleotides are TGTGCCAGCAGCTTTTTTGGAAATGAGCAGTTCTTC. The full variable domain, in which reference TRBV7-2 and TRBJ2-1 provide the parts outside the CDR3, is GAGVSQSPSNKVTEKGKDVELRCDPISGHTALYWYRQSLGQGLEFLIYFQGNSAPDKSGLPSDRFSAERTGGSVSTLTIQRTQQEDSAVYLCASSFFGNEQFFGPGTRLTVL.

The chain uses TRBV18 and TRBJ2-5, with 9 bases lining up with TRBD1. CDR1 and CDR2 (germline): KGHSH, LQKENI. The CDR3 covers 17 residues. J lost 2 bases, V lost 6 bases, and 13 bases had no gene match. This CDR3 reads CASSPTRGGQGQETQYF. The CDR3 coding sequence is TGTGCCAGCTCCCCGACCAGGGGAGGACAGGGGCAAGAGACCCAGTACTTC.

The gene calls are TRBV19 and TRBJ2-6; 8 positions agree with TRBD1. The CDR3 extends over 15 amino acids. V shed 5 bases, J shed 2 bases, and the junction held 2 bases outside the gene matches. Germline V gives CDR1 LNHDA, CDR2 SQIVND (reference sequence). CDR3: CASSPTGAGANVLTF. CDR3 in DNA: TGTGCCAGTAGTCCGACAGGGGCTGGGGCCAACGTCCTGACTTTC.

The rearrangement uses TRBV6-5 and TRBJ2-2, with 9 nucleotides matching TRBD1. V was clipped by 7 bases and J by 3 bases; unmatched bases: 6. Germline CDR1 is MNHEY and CDR2 is SVGAGI. This CDR3 contains 15 residues. CDR3 coding DNA: TGTGCCAGCAAACCGGGACAGGGTTACACCGGGGAGCTGTTTTTT. Protein product: CASKPGQGYTGELFF.

Worth noting for this clone: Other DNA sequences in this specimen translate into the identical CDR3. The chain uses TRBV20-1 and TRBJ2-5; D is undetermined. V dropped 1 base and J dropped 4 bases, with 1 base sitting between them. The CDR3 has 10 residues. The germline V gene has CDR1 DFQATT and CDR2 SNEGSKA (reference sequence). CDR3 coding DNA: TGCAGTGCTAGAGGAGAGACCCAGTACTTC. Translation gives CSARGETQYF.

V usage is TRBV6-6 and J usage is TRBJ1-5; D is undetermined. V was shortened by 3 bases and J by 3 bases, with 9 bases between the two germline ends. This CDR3 is 14 amino acids long. Germline assignment: CDR1 MNHNY and CDR2 SVGAGI (reference sequence). DNA of the CDR3: TGTGCCAGCAGTTATTTGACGGTCAATCAGCCCCAGCATTTT. It encodes CASSYLTVNQPQHF.

This chain connects TRBV5-5 to TRBJ2-2; 10 bases line up with TRBD2. This CDR3 is 16 amino acids long. V lost 4 bases, J lost 8 bases, and 11 bases stayed unmatched. The germline V gene encodes CDR1 SGHKS and CDR2 YYEKEE (reference sequence). For the CDR3, the DNA is TGTGCCAGCAGCGCGGAGCTAGCGGGAGTACGGGGGGAGCTGTTTTTT. As protein: CASSAELAGVRGELFF.

V usage is TRBV28 and J usage is TRBJ2-7, with 8 bases fitting TRBD1. This CDR3 is built from 13 residues. Germline V gives CDR1 MDHEN, CDR2 SYDVKM. V was clipped by 10 bases and J by 2 bases; unmatched bases: 7. The CDR3 region is CATTRTGTYEQYF. DNA of the CDR3: TGTGCCACGACCCGGACAGGGACCTACGAGCAGTACTTC.

The chain has TRBV2 and TRBJ1-5; D uncertain. The germline V and J ends were trimmed by 2 bases and 3 bases, with 11 bases remaining between them. CDR3 length equals 15 residues. Germline V gene lookup returns CDR1 SNHLY and CDR2 FYNNEI. The CDR3 DNA sequence: TGTGCCAGCAGTGAATTGGGCAGTATCAATCAGCCCCAGCATTTT. Protein sequence: CASSELGSINQPQHF.